This T cell receptor (beta chain) was retrieved from a study of early T cells in non-severe SARS-CoV-2 infection. Study at large: Sequencing used unsorted whole-blood bulk RNA, so chains lack pairing. Findings of the study overall: VDJdb matching, biased toward anti-spike CD8 responses, missed private and CD4 specificities.

Unique molecular identifiers were affixed to single, distinct cDNA molecules. TCRdb called the 5' RACE reads again in MiXCR, with one record for every CDR3 protein. The table records about 90,000 distinct CDR3 sequences, 13% to 15% of them present only once. Regarding this clonotype: Its specificity is unknown.

This CDR3 spans 14 amino acids. Germline loops: CDR1 MNHEY, CDR2 SMNVEV (reference sequence). V lost 5 bases and J lost 5; bases outside the gene matches: 6. The sequenced sample was whole blood. J is TRBJ1-5 and V is TRBV27, with 7 bases aligning to TRBD1. The sequence came from an adult who was a healthcare worker with PCR-confirmed SARS-CoV-2 infection or an uninfected control (not recorded which). The CDR3 DNA sequence: TGTGCCAGCAGTCGACAGGGCGGCGATCAGCCCCAGCATTTT. Protein sequence: CASSRQGGDQPQHF.